The 22 T cell receptor beta chains in this list originate from one sample, sequenced in a study of T-cell reconstitution after alpha-beta-depleted transplantation in children. Unique molecular identifiers were used in preparing the TCRbeta library. Each CDR3 protein gets one entry after TCRdb re-called the PCR reads with MiXCR. The sample comprises roughly 200,000 distinct CDR3 sequences, roughly 6.6% of which are singletons, and less than 7% rests with the top ten. Sequenced material: PBMCs, taken before TCRalphabeta/CD19-depleted stem cell transplant. The receptors come from a boy younger than 10 with acute lymphoblastic leukemia, due to receive a stem cell transplant.

The CDR3 here is CASSMGALTNTGELFF. The DNA for the CDR3 is TGCGCCAGCAGCATGGGGGCGTTGACGAACACCGGGGAGCTGTTTTTT. The rearrangement joins TRBV5-1 to TRBJ2-2; possible D gene TRBD1, 6 bases. Germline loops: CDR1 SGHRS, CDR2 YFSETQ. V gave up 4 bases and J gave up 0 bases, with 13 bases separating them. The CDR3 is made up of 16 amino acids.

V gene TRBV19 combines with J gene TRBJ2-3; D remains unclear. CDR1 LNHDA and CDR2 SQIVND come from the germline V gene (reference sequence). Trimming took off 9 bases at V and 3 bases at J, with 19 bases between the two ends. The CDR3 loop spans 15 amino acids. Here the CDR3 reads CASQDRPDRTDTQYF. The CDR3 bases are TGTGCCAGCCAAGATCGCCCCGATAGGACAGATACGCAGTATTTT.

The genes are TRBV7-9 and TRBJ2-1; D possibly corresponds to TRBD1 (6 bases). V lost 5 bases, J lost 0 bases, and 14 bases lay in between. Germline V gene data show CDR1 as SEHNR and CDR2 as FQNEAQ (reference sequence). The CDR3 sequence is 16 residues long. CDR3 amino acids: CASSPQGSGSYNEQFF. The DNA of the CDR3 is TGTGCCAGCAGCCCCCAGGGGTCAGGCTCCTACAATGAGCAGTTCTTC.

This chain links TRBV20-1 with TRBJ2-5; 8 bases fit TRBD1. The length of the CDR3 is 12 residues. V trimming: 7 bases; J trimming: 5 bases; junction bases outside the gene matches: 6. Germline CDR1 is DFQATT and CDR2 is SNEGSKA (reference sequence). CDR3 in amino acids: CSVYRGSETQYF. The CDR3, as DNA: TGCAGTGTATACAGGGGGAGCGAGACCCAGTACTTC.

J is TRBJ2-7 and V is TRBV28, with 8 bases aligning to TRBD1. The V gene's germline CDR1 is MDHEN and CDR2 SYDVKM. The V segment lost 8 bases and the J segment 2 bases; nucleotides outside the gene matches: 5. The CDR3 length is 13 residues. The CDR3 nucleotides read TGTGCCAGCGACAGGGGTCCCCCCTACGAGCAGTACTTC. Protein: CASDRGPPYEQYF.

This clonotype was detected only a few times. The V gene is TRBV14, the J gene TRBJ2-1; the match to TRBD1 covers 8 bases. Germline V lookup: CDR1 SGHDN, CDR2 FVKESK. There are 15 residues in the CDR3. With 2 bases clipped from V and 7 bases from J, the junction kept 7 bases outside the gene matches. The CDR3 loop reads CASSQLGTGKNEQFF. The CDR3, as DNA: TGTGCCAGCAGCCAACTAGGGACAGGAAAAAATGAGCAGTTCTTC.

This clonotype has only a few counts. The chain couples TRBV7-2 to TRBJ1-1; D is uncertain. The CDR3 totals 16 residues. Germline CDR1 is SGHTA and CDR2 is FQGNSA. Trimming removed 3 bases at V and 4 bases at J, with 18 bases between. The CDR3 region has the DNA TGTGCCAGCAGCTTTCACGACCCCTCCAAGGGCACTGAAGCTTTCTTT. The encoded protein is CASSFHDPSKGTEAFF. Full variable domain (missing parts from reference TRBV7-2 and TRBJ1-1): GAGVSQSPSNKVTEKGKDVELRCDPISGHTALYWYRQSLGQGLEFLIYFQGNSAPDKSGLPSDRFSAERTGGSVSTLTIQRTQQEDSAVYLCASSFHDPSKGTEAFFGQGTRLTVV.

The rearrangement joins TRBV5-1 to TRBJ2-7; TRBD1 matches at 7 bases. With 1 base clipped from V and 0 bases from J, the junction kept 10 bases outside the gene matches. The CDR3 consists of 17 residues. Germline lookup yields CDR1 SGHRS and CDR2 YFSETQ. The CDR3 sequence: CASSLRPTGPFSYEQYF. The CDR3 nucleotides read TGCGCCAGCAGCTTGAGACCGACAGGGCCCTTCTCCTACGAGCAGTACTTC.

This chain uses TRBV5-1 with TRBJ2-7, with D perhaps TRBD1 or TRBD2 (5 bases each). Germline assignment: CDR1 SGHRS and CDR2 YFSETQ. The CDR3 is 16 residues long. V lost 1 base and J 0 bases, leaving 14 bases between the germline ends. CDR3 in amino acids: CASSLTSGAFSYEQYF. The CDR3 nucleotides are TGCGCCAGCAGCTTGACTTCCGGGGCCTTCTCCTACGAGCAGTACTTC.

The rearrangement joins TRBV14 to TRBJ1-1, with D perhaps matching TRBD1 (5 bases). Germline-derived CDR1 and CDR2 are SGHDN and FVKESK. The CDR3 contains 17 residues. The V end lost 4 bases, the J end lost 2 bases, and 20 bases lay between the germline ends. CDR3 sequence reads: CASSPIQAIGGNTEAFF. The DNA for the CDR3 is TGTGCCAGCAGCCCGATCCAGGCCATCGGGGGTAACACTGAAGCTTTCTTT. The full variable domain, completed using reference TRBV14 and TRBJ1-1, is EAGVTQFPSHSVIEKGQTVTLRCDPISGHDNLYWYRRVMGKEIKFLLHFVKESKQDESGMPNNRFLAERTGGTYSTLKVQPAELEDSGVYFCASSPIQAIGGNTEAFFGQGTRLTVV.

This chain connects TRBV5-1 to TRBJ2-5; TRBD1 agrees at 11 bases. Trimming removed 2 bases from V and 4 bases from J; junction bases left unmatched: 7. The CDR3 extends over 16 amino acids. Germline loops: CDR1 SGHRS, CDR2 YFSETQ. The CDR3 spells CASSFPGQGERETQYF. CDR3 coding DNA: TGCGCCAGCAGCTTTCCGGGACAGGGGGAACGAGAGACCCAGTACTTC. The full variable domain, in which reference TRBV5-1 and TRBJ2-5 provide the parts outside the CDR3, is KAGVTQTPRYLIKTRGQQVTLSCSPISGHRSVSWYQQTPGQGLQFLFEYFSETQRNKGNFPGRFSGRQFSNSRSEMNVSTLELGDSALYLCASSFPGQGERETQYFGPGTRLLVL.

The rearrangement joins TRBV12-3 or TRBV12-4 to TRBJ2-3; 8 positions agree with TRBD2. J lost 6 bases, V lost 1 base, and 9 bases had no gene match. The CDR3 consists of 16 residues. CDR3 nucleotides: TGTGCCAGCAGTTTAGTTAGGTGGACTAGCCCCGATACGCAGTATTTT. Its translation: CASSLVRWTSPDTQYF.

This clonotype was counted ten times or more. The V call is TRBV27, the J call TRBJ2-5; D may be TRBD1 (6 bases). Trimming cost V 2 bases and J 4 bases, with 11 bases left between them. Germline V gene lookup returns CDR1 MNHEY and CDR2 SMNVEV (reference sequence). CDR3 length: 14 amino acids. For the CDR3, the DNA is TGTGCCAGCAGTTTAAACAGGGCGGTAGAGACCCAGTACTTC. Translation gives CASSLNRAVETQYF.

The chain has TRBV5-6 and TRBJ2-1; TRBD1 matches at 10 bases. V gave up 2 bases and J gave up 5 bases; unmatched junction bases: 7. Germline values: CDR1 SGHDT, CDR2 YYEEEE. CDR3 length: 16 amino acids. The CDR3 here is CASSLKVGTGDNEQFF. DNA of the CDR3: TGTGCCAGCAGCTTAAAGGTCGGGACAGGGGACAATGAGCAGTTCTTC.

This clonotype has only a few counts. The V gene is TRBV6-1, the J gene TRBJ2-4; TRBD2 agrees at 7 bases. Losses at the gene ends were 4 bases for V and 8 bases for J; bases not matched to a gene: 17. The germline CDR1 and CDR2 sequences are MNHNS and SASEGT. The CDR3 loop spans 17 amino acids. CDR3 protein: CASSAQGRGRRGDIQYF. Here the CDR3 DNA reads TGTGCCAGCAGTGCACAAGGCCGTGGACGCCGGGGGGACATTCAGTACTTC.

This clonotype was seen at least ten times. J is TRBJ2-6 and V is TRBV2; D unresolved. This CDR3 has 14 amino acids. CDR1 and CDR2 (germline): SNHLY, FYNNEI. Trimming left V 3 bases short and J 0 bases short, with 3 bases between. The chain's CDR3 is CASSENSGANVLTF. CDR3 nucleotides: TGTGCCAGCAGTGAGAACTCTGGGGCCAACGTCCTGACTTTC.

This clonotype has at least ten counts. V is TRBV12-3 or TRBV12-4 and J is TRBJ1-1, with D unclear. The CDR3 runs 12 residues. V gave up 10 bases and J gave up 7 bases, with 16 bases separating them. DNA of the CDR3: TGTGCCACCACCGTCATGATTGGTGAAGCTTTCTTT. This codes for CATTVMIGEAFF.

This chain links TRBV10-3 with TRBJ2-7; D gene unclear. This CDR3 spans 14 amino acids. The V gene lost 10 bases and the J gene lost 2 bases, with 18 bases spanning the gap. The germline V gene has CDR1 ENHRY and CDR2 SYGVKD. CDR3 in amino acids: CATRPTELPYEQYF. Written as DNA, the CDR3 is TGTGCCACCCGCCCGACGGAGCTTCCCTACGAGCAGTACTTC.

The table lists this clonotype with a few counts. The rearrangement uses TRBV25-1 and TRBJ2-1, with D possibly being TRBD1 (5 bases). Trimming took 2 bases from V and 5 from J, leaving 10 bases between them. The CDR3 spans 14 residues. The germline V gene has CDR1 MGHDK and CDR2 SYGVNS. CDR3 amino acids: CASSERRAHNEQFF. CDR3 nucleotides: TGTGCCAGCAGTGAACGCAGGGCCCACAATGAGCAGTTCTTC.

This clonotype has a handful of counts. The chain carries TRBV7-2 and TRBJ1-4; TRBD1 might be the D (6 bases). Trimming removed 2 bases from V and 7 bases from J, with 11 bases in between. The length of the CDR3 is 14 residues. Germline CDR1 reads SGHTA; CDR2 reads FQGNSA. In DNA form, the CDR3 reads TGTGCCAGCAGCTTATATGGGGGCGGTGAAAAACTGTTTTTT. Residues: CASSLYGGGEKLFF.

This clonotype was seen many times. The chain recombines TRBV6-2 or TRBV6-3 with TRBJ2-3; 10 bases are a match to TRBD1. Looked up from germline, CDR1 is MNHEY and CDR2 is SVGEGT. The CDR3 is made up of 15 amino acids. V was clipped by 9 bases and J by 3 bases; unmatched bases: 9. The CDR3 coding sequence is TGTGCCAGTTCCAGAGGGGGACAGGGGACAGATACGCAGTATTTT. Translation: CASSRGGQGTDTQYF.

This CDR3 reads CASSLRQGAGEQYF. As DNA, the CDR3 is TGTGCCAGCAGCCTCCGACAGGGGGCTGGCGAGCAGTACTTC. V and J are TRBV7-3 and TRBJ2-7; the match to TRBD1 covers 10 bases. J was trimmed by 6 bases and V by 5 bases; bases with no gene match: 7. Germline V CDR1 and CDR2: SGHTA, FQGTGA. CDR3 length: 14 amino acids.